This T cell receptor (beta chain) emerged from a study of shared clonotypes between healthy human individuals. Study details: Every donor yielded three CD4 naive, three CD4 memory, two CD8 naive and one CD8 memory plate. Study-level findings and limits: Larger estimated richness was generally seen in naive subsets than in memory subsets.

Several immunoSEQ 96-well plates shared each subset's DNA, each plate a replicate. TCRdb's copy holds only in-frame clones and misses some; the assay was immunoSEQ multiplex PCR. The sample lists some 660,000 clones, around 78% occurring once. Germline CDR1 SGHDT, CDR2 YYEEEE. The V end was cut by 0 bases, the J end by 1 base, with 7 bases between. The CDR3 runs to 14 residues. As for this clone: The antigen remains unidentified.

Splitting the CD4+ cells yielded a CD45RA+ naive subset and a CD45RA-negative memory subset. The genes are TRBV5-6 and TRBJ1-1; D call uncertain. Input material: memory CD4+ T cells sorted from blood. Subset: CD45RA-negative fraction. The clonotype comes from a woman in her thirties in good health. CDR3 nucleotide sequence: TGTGCCAGCAGCTTGGCAGGCCCGAACACTGAAGCTTTCTTT. It codes for CASSLAGPNTEAFF.